This T cell receptor beta chain was identified during a study of PD-1 blockade in classical Hodgkin lymphoma. CDR1 and CDR2 (germline): MNHEY, SMNVEV (reference sequence). CDR3 size: 14 residues. Between the trimmed V and J ends, which lost 1 base and 4 bases, there was a span of 11 bases. The study's findings and limits: Newly diagnosed patients and complete responders had comparable diversity at baseline. It was CD4+ TCR diversity, not CD8+, that rose significantly by C4D1.

Points on this clone: Its antigen remains unknown.

Time point given: cycle 4 day 1 (C4D1), after 6 weeks of nivolumab. With no exception, relapse followed autologous stem cell transplantation in all patients, and brentuximab vedotin exposure varied. Patients' outcomes at their best amounted to complete response, partial response or progressive disease. Data came from immunoSEQ multiplex PCR; TCRdb stores just in-frame clones and leaves some out. The sample holds about 96,000 clones, roughly 91% seen once. This chain joins TRBV27 and TRBJ2-7; D possibly corresponds to TRBD2 (6 bases). This clonotype was obtained from a human donor with classical Hodgkin lymphoma. The sequences come from peripheral blood mononuclear cells (PBMCs), collected before the fourth cycle of nivolumab. The chain's CDR3 is CASSLFGTPYEQYF. The CDR3 nucleotides read TGTGCCAGCAGTTTATTCGGGACTCCATACGAGCAGTACTTC.